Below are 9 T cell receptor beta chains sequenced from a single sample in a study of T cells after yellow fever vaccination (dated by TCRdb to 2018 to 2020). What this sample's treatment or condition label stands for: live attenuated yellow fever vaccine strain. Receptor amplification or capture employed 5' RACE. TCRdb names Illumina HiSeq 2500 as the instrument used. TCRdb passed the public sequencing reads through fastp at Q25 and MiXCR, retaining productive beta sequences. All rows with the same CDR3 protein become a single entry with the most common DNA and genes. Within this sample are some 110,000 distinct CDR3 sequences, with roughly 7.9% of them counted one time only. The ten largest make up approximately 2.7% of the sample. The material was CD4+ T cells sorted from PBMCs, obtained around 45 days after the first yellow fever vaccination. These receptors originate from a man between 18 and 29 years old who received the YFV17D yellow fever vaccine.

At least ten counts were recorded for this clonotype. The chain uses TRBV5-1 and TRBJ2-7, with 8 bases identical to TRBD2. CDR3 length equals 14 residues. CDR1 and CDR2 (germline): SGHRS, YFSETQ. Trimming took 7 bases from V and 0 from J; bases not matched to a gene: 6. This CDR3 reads CASSFGGGSYEQYF. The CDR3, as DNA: TGCGCCAGCTCCTTCGGGGGGGGCTCCTACGAGCAGTACTTC.

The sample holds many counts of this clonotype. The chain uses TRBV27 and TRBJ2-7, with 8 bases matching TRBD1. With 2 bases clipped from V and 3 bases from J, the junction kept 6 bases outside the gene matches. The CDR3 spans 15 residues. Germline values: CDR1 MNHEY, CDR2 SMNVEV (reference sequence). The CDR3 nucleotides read TGTGCCAGCAGTTTACCTGGACAGGGAGGCTACGAGCAGTACTTC. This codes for CASSLPGQGGYEQYF.

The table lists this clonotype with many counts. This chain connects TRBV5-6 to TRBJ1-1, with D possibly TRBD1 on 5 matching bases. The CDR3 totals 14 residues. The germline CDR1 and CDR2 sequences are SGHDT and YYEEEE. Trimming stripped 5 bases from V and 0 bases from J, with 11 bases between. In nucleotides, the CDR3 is TGTGCCAGCAGACAGGATTACATGAACACTGAAGCTTTCTTT. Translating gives CASRQDYMNTEAFF.

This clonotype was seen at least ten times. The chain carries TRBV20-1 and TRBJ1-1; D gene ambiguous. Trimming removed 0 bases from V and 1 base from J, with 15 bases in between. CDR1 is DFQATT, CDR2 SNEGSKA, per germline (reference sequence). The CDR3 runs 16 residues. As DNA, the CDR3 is TGCAGTGCTAGAGAGGGCTCCGGGCTTGGGAACACTGAAGCTTTCTTT. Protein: CSAREGSGLGNTEAFF.

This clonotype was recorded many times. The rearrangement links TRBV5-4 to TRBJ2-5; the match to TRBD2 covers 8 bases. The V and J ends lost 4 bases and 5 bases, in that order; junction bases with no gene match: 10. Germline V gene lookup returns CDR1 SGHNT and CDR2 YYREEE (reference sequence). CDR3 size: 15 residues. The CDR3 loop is CASSATGTRYETQYF. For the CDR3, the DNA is TGTGCCAGCAGCGCAACCGGGACTAGATATGAGACCCAGTACTTC. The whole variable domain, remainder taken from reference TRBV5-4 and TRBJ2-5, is ETGVTQSPTHLIKTRGQQVTLRCSSQSGHNTVSWYQQALGQGPQFIFQYYREEENGRGNFPPRFSGLQFPNYSSELNVNALELDDSALYLCASSATGTRYETQYFGPGTRLLVL.

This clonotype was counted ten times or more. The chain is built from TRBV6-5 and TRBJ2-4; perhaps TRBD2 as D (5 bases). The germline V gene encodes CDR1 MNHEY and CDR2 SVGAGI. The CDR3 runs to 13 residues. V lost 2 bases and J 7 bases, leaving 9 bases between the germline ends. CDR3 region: CASSYRGANIQYF. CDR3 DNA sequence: TGTGCCAGCAGTTACCGGGGAGCCAACATTCAGTACTTC.

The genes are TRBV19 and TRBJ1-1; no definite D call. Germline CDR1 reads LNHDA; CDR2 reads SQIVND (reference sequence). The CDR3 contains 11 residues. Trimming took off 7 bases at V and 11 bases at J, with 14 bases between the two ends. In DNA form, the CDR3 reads TGTGCCAGTATGGTCGGGCGTAAGGCTTTCTTT. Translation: CASMVGRKAFF.

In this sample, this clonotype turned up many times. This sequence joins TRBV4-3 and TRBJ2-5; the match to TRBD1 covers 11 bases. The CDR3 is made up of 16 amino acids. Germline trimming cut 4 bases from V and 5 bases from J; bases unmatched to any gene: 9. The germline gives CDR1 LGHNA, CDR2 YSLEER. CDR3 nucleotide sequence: TGCGCCAGCAGCCCAACCGGGACAGGGGGTTGGGAGACCCAGTACTTC. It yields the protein CASSPTGTGGWETQYF.

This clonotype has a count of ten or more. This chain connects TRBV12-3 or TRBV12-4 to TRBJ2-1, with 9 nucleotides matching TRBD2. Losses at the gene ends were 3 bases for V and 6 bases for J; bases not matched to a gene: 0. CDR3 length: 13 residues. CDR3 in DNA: TGTGCCAGCAGTTTGACTAGCGGCAATGAGCAGTTCTTC. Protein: CASSLTSGNEQFF.